This TCR beta chain was recovered during a study of blood T cell repertoires in COVID-19. About the study: Samples representing acute and convalescent COVID-19 were sourced from the United States, Italy and Spain. PBMCs, B-cell-depleted T cells, or T cells provided the cDNA or gDNA that made up the material.

Per the germline V gene, CDR1 is MNHEY and CDR2 is SVGEGT. Trimming removed 2 bases from V and 3 bases from J; junction bases left unmatched: 10. This CDR3 region has 19 residues. The method was immunoSEQ multiplex PCR; TCRdb's version includes in-frame clones alone and lacks a portion of them. The table shows roughly 120,000 clones, with roughly four fifths occurring only once. The specimen sequenced was peripheral blood. The chain has TRBV6-2 or TRBV6-3 and TRBJ2-1, with 13 bases that match TRBD2. The sequence was collected from a human donor in a cohort sampled during active COVID-19. The CDR3 sequence is CASSYQGTSGGANYNEQFF. CDR3 nucleotide sequence: TGTGCCAGCAGTTACCAGGGAACTAGCGGGGGGGCCAACTACAATGAGCAGTTCTTC.